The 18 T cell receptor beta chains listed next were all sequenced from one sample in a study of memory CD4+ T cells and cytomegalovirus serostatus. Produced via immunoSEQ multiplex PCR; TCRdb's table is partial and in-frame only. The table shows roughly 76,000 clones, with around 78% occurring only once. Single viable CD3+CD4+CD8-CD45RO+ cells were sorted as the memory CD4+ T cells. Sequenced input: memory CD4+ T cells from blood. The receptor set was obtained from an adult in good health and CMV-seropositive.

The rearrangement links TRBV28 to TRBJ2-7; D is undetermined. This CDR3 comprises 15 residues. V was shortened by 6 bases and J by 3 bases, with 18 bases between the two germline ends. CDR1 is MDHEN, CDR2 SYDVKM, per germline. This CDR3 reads CASSRSGLGLYEQYF. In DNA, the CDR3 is TGTGCCAGCAGCCGCTCTGGGCTGGGCCTCTACGAGCAGTACTTC.

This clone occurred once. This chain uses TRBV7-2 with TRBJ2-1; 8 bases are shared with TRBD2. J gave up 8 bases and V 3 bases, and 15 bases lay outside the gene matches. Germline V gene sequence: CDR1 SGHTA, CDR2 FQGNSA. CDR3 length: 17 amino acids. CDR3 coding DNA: TGTGCCAGCAGCTTCCCGGGGGGAGGCGGGAGGACGGATGAGCAGTTCTTC. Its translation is CASSFPGGGGRTDEQFF.

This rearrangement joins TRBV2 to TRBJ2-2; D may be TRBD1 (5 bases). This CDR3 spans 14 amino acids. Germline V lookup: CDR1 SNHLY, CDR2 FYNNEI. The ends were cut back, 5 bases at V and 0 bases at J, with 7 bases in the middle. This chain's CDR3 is CASSPTANTGELFF. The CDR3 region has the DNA TGTGCCAGCAGTCCGACAGCGAACACCGGGGAGCTGTTTTTT.

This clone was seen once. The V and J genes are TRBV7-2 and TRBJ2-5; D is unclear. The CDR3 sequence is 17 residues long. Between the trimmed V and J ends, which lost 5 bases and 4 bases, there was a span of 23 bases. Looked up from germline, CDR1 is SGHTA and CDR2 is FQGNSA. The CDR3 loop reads CASSQARLRSRLETQYF. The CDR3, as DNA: TGTGCCAGCAGCCAGGCGAGGCTAAGGAGTCGATTAGAGACCCAGTACTTC.

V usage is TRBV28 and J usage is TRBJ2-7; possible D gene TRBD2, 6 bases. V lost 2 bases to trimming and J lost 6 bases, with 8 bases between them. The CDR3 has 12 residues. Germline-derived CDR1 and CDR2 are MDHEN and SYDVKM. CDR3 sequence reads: CASSLGTFEQYF. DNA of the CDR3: TGTGCCAGCAGTTTAGGGACTTTCGAGCAGTACTTC.

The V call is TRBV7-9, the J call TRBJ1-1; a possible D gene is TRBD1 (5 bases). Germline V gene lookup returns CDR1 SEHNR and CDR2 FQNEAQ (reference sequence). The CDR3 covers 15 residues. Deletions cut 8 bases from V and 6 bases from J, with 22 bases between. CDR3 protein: CASRGKVGIRAEAFF. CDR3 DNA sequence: TGTGCCAGCCGGGGGAAGGTGGGTATTAGGGCTGAAGCTTTCTTT.

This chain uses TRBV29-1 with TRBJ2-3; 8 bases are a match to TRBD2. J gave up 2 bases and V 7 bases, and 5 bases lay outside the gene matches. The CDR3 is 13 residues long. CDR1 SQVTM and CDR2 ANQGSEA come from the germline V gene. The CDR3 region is CSAGGGFTDTQYF. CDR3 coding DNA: TGCAGCGCCGGGGGGGGCTTCACAGATACGCAGTATTTT.

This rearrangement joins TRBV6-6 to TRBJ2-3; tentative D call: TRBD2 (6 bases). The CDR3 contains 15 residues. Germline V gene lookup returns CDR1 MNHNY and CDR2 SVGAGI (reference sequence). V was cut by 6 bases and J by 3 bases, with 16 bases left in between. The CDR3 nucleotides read TGTGCCAGCAGAAGATCGGGGGTTAGGACAGATACGCAGTATTTT. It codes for CASRRSGVRTDTQYF.

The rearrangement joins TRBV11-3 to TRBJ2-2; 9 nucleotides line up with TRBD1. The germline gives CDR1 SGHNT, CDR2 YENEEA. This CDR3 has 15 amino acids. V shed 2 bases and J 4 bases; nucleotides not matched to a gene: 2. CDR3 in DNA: TGTGCCAGCAGCTTATCGACAGGGGGCACCGGGGAGCTGTTTTTT. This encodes CASSLSTGGTGELFF.

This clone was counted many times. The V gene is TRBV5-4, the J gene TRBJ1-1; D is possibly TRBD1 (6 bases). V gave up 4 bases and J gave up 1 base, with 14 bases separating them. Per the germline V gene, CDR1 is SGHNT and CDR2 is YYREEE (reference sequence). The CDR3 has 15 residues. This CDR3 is CASSPRKTGNTEAFF. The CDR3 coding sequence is TGTGCCAGCAGCCCCCGAAAGACAGGGAACACTGAAGCTTTCTTT.

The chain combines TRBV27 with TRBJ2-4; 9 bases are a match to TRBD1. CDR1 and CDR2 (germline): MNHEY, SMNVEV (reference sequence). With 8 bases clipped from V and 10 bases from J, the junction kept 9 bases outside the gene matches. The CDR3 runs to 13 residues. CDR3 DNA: TGTGCCAGCGGAGAAGGACAGGGGAGTATTCAGTACTTC. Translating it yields CASGEGQGSIQYF.

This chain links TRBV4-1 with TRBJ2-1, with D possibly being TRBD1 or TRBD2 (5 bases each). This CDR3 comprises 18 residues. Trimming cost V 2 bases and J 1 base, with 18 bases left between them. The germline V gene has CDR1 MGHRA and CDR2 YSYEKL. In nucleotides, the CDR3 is TGCGCCAGCAGCCAACGCACCCTCCGGGACCAATCCTACAATGAGCAGTTCTTC. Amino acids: CASSQRTLRDQSYNEQFF.

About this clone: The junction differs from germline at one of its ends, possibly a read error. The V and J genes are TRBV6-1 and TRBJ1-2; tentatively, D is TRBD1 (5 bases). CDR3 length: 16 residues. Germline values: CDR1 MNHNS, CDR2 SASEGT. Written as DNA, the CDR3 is TGTGCCAGCAGTGAAGCTGATTGGGTTGGGGCAGCATGGAACCCCTTC. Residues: CASSEADWVGAAWNPF.

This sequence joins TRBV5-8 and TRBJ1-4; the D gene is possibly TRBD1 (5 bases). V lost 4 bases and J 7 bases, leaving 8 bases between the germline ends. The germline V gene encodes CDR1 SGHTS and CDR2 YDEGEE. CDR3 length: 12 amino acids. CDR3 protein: CASSRDGEKLFF. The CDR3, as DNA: TGTGCCAGCAGCCGGGACGGTGAAAAACTGTTTTTT.

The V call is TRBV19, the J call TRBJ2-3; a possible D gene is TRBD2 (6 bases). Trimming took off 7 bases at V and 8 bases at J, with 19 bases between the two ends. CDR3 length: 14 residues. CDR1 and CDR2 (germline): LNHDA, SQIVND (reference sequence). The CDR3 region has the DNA TGTGCCAGTACACCTCGCGGGGCTTTAGCTACGCAGTATTTT. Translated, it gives CASTPRGALATQYF.

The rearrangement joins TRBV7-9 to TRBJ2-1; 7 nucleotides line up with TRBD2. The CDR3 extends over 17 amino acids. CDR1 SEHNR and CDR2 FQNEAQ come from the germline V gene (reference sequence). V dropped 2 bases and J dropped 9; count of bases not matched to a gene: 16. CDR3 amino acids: CASSLTWIEGREAEQFF. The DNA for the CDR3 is TGTGCCAGCAGCTTAACTTGGATCGAGGGGAGGGAGGCTGAGCAGTTCTTC.

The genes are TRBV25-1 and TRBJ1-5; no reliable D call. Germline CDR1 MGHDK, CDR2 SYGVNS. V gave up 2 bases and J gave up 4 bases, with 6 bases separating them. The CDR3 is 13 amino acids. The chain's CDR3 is CASSENLNQPQHF. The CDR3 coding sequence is TGTGCCAGCAGTGAAAATCTTAATCAGCCCCAGCATTTT.

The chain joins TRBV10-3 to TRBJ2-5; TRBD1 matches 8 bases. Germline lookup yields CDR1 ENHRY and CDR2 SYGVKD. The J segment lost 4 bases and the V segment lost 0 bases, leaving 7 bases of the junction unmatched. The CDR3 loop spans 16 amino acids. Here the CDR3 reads CAISESAGGLRETQYF. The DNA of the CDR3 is TGTGCCATCAGTGAGTCGGCAGGGGGCTTAAGAGAGACCCAGTACTTC.